Shown below are 26 T cell receptor beta chains from a single sample sequenced in a study of Ad26.COV2.S vaccination and SARS-CoV-2 variants. Treatment meaning: about 20 received Ad26.COV2.S at low or high dose, single or two shots; 5 received placebo; per-sample allocation not given. Sample collection was performed on day 63 after the first vaccine or placebo injection. Data came from immunoSEQ multiplex PCR; TCRdb stores just in-frame clones and leaves some out. The sample lists hundreds of thousands of clones; roughly 89% were seen once. This specimen was peripheral blood, taken in a trial of Ad26.COV2.S vaccine versus placebo. These receptors originate from a person aged 18-65 years who received the Ad26.COV2.S COVID-19 vaccine or a placebo.

The genes are TRBV9 and TRBJ1-1; weak D call: TRBD1 (6 bases). Trimming pared 5 bases from V and 3 bases from J, leaving 17 bases between. The germline V gene encodes CDR1 SGDLS and CDR2 YYNGEE. The CDR3 spans 15 residues. The CDR3 protein is CASRPTGRWDTEAFF. Here the CDR3 DNA reads TGTGCCAGCAGACCCACAGGGCGATGGGACACTGAAGCTTTCTTT.

The gene calls are TRBV7-8 and TRBJ1-1, with D maybe TRBD1 (5 bases). This CDR3 region has 19 residues. Trimming left V 1 base short and J 3 bases short, with 24 bases between. Germline V gene lookup returns CDR1 SGHVS and CDR2 FQNEAQ. CDR3 loop: CASSLEPFLTGLRDTEAFF. As DNA, the CDR3 is TGTGCCAGCAGCTTAGAGCCGTTCCTAACAGGACTCCGGGACACTGAAGCTTTCTTT.

The rearrangement links TRBV11-3 to TRBJ1-2; D unresolved. With 3 bases removed from V and 4 bases from J, the gap between germline ends came to 9 bases. Germline CDR1 SGHNT, CDR2 YENEEA. This CDR3 is 13 amino acids long. The CDR3 DNA is TGTGCCAGCAGCTTTCCGGGAGTCTATGGCTACACCTTC. Its translation is CASSFPGVYGYTF.

The chain joins TRBV2 to TRBJ1-5; D gene ambiguous. In germline, CDR1 is SNHLY, CDR2 FYNNEI. CDR3 length equals 14 residues. The V gene lost 1 base and the J gene lost 6 bases, with 10 bases spanning the gap. The CDR3 DNA follows: TGTGCCAGCAGTGAAGGGCAGGACCTTCAGCCCCAGCATTTT. It codes for CASSEGQDLQPQHF.

V is TRBV7-3 and J is TRBJ1-1, with 8 bases that match TRBD1. The CDR3 has 12 amino acids. After removal of 5 bases from V and 9 bases from J, the junction contained 5 bases not matched to a gene. Looked up from germline, CDR1 is SGHTA and CDR2 is FQGTGA. CDR3 nucleotide sequence: TGTGCCAGCAGCGCTTACAGGGGGAAAGCTTTCTTT. It is translated as CASSAYRGKAFF.

The CDR3 reads CSARESPLHF. DNA for the CDR3: TGCAGTGCTAGAGAGTCACCCCTCCACTTT. V usage is TRBV20-1 and J usage is TRBJ1-6; D gene unclear. This CDR3 has 10 residues. V lost 0 bases and J 10 bases, leaving 1 base between the germline ends. Germline CDR1 and CDR2: DFQATT and SNEGSKA (reference sequence).

The V and J genes are TRBV11-1 and TRBJ2-6; tentative D call: TRBD2 (6 bases). This CDR3 region has 15 residues. Per the germline V gene, CDR1 is SGHAT and CDR2 is FQDESV (reference sequence). The V end was cut by 1 base, the J end by 4 bases, with 8 bases between. The CDR3 here is CASSLGGDGANVLTF. Written as DNA, the CDR3 is TGTGCCAGCAGCTTAGGGGGGGACGGGGCCAACGTCCTGACTTTC.

CDR3 residues: CASSQQGNYGYTF. DNA for the CDR3: TGTGCCAGCAGCCAACAGGGAAACTATGGCTACACCTTC. The chain links TRBV12-3 or TRBV12-4 to TRBJ1-2; TRBD1 might be the D (6 bases). This CDR3 is built from 13 residues. V gave up 6 bases and J gave up 2 bases, with 10 bases separating them.

The chain combines TRBV7-7 with TRBJ2-1; tentatively, D is TRBD1 or TRBD2 (5 bases each). CDR1 is SSHAT, CDR2 FNYEAQ, per germline (reference sequence). Between the trimmed V and J ends, which lost 1 base and 3 bases, there was a span of 10 bases. CDR3 size: 15 residues. The DNA for the CDR3 is TGTGCCAGCAGCTTAGGAGGGGTACTCTACAATGAGCAGTTCTTC. This sequence encodes CASSLGGVLYNEQFF.

The J gene is TRBJ1-2, the V gene TRBV28; D is unclear. V lost 10 bases to trimming and J lost 1 base, with 10 bases between them. Germline V gives CDR1 MDHEN, CDR2 SYDVKM. The length of the CDR3 is 12 residues. CDR3 nucleotides: TGTGCCACCAGACTGAATAACTATGGCTACACCTTC. It yields the protein CATRLNNYGYTF.

The rearrangement links TRBV10-3 to TRBJ2-3; 9 bases match TRBD2. V lost 7 bases and J lost 2; bases outside the gene matches: 10. Germline values: CDR1 ENHRY, CDR2 SYGVKD. The CDR3 extends over 16 amino acids. The CDR3 sequence: CAITAFGGGATDTQYF. The CDR3 DNA follows: TGTGCCATCACGGCGTTCGGCGGGGGGGCCACAGATACGCAGTATTTT.

The rearrangement uses TRBV5-6 and TRBJ1-3, with D unclear. V lost 3 bases to trimming and J lost 4 bases, with 8 bases between them. The CDR3 contains 13 residues. Per the germline V gene, CDR1 is SGHDT and CDR2 is YYEEEE. CDR3 sequence: CASSWQSGNTIYF. The CDR3 nucleotides are TGTGCCAGCAGCTGGCAGTCGGGAAACACCATATATTTT.

This chain connects TRBV5-6 to TRBJ2-5; 9 positions agree with TRBD1. V lost 4 bases to trimming and J lost 9 bases; unmatched junction nucleotides: 7. Germline values: CDR1 SGHDT, CDR2 YYEEEE. The CDR3 consists of 13 residues. CDR3 DNA sequence: TGTGCCAGCAGCCTAGACAGGGGGTTGTCCCAGTACTTC. This gives the protein CASSLDRGLSQYF.

The CDR3: CASSLGRQGIHSPLHF. The CDR3 nucleotides read TGCGCCAGCAGCTTGGGACGACAGGGTATTCATTCACCCCTCCACTTT. This chain links TRBV5-1 with TRBJ1-6; 7 bases agree with TRBD1. Germline V gene lookup returns CDR1 SGHRS and CDR2 YFSETQ. V lost 0 bases, J lost 8 bases, and 8 bases stayed unmatched. The CDR3 is 16 residues long.

This sequence joins TRBV9 and TRBJ2-7; D remains ambiguous. The ends were cut back, 4 bases at V and 6 bases at J, with 17 bases in the middle. Germline-derived CDR1 and CDR2 are SGDLS and YYNGEE. The CDR3 runs 14 residues. The CDR3 sequence: CASSRGAAFGEQYV. The CDR3 bases are TGTGCCAGCAGCCGCGGTGCGGCCTTCGGCGAGCAGTACGTC.

This clone was detected only once. The rearrangement joins TRBV18 to TRBJ2-7; D is ambiguous. Germline loops: CDR1 KGHSH, CDR2 LQKENI. Between the trimmed V and J ends, which lost 3 bases and 2 bases, there was a span of 17 bases. The CDR3 runs 16 residues. CDR3: CASSPRLGPSPYEQYF. CDR3 nucleotide sequence: TGTGCCAGCTCACCCCGCCTGGGCCCTAGTCCCTACGAGCAGTACTTC.

The chain recombines TRBV20-1 with TRBJ2-2; no definite D call. Germline assignment: CDR1 DFQATT and CDR2 SNEGSKA (reference sequence). The V and J ends lost 3 bases and 3 bases respectively, with 5 bases between them. This CDR3 is 12 amino acids long. This CDR3 reads CSASQHTGELFF. In DNA form, the CDR3 reads TGCAGTGCTAGTCAGCACACCGGGGAGCTGTTTTTT.

The rearrangement links TRBV5-5 to TRBJ1-5; a possible D gene is TRBD1 (5 bases). The V gene lost 0 bases and the J gene lost 4 bases, with 11 bases spanning the gap. The CDR3 runs 15 residues. The germline V gene has CDR1 SGHKS and CDR2 YYEKEE (reference sequence). CDR3 in DNA: TGTGCCAGCAGCTTGGACAGGTTGGCGAATCAGCCCCAGCATTTT. The encoded protein is CASSLDRLANQPQHF.

The chain joins TRBV5-1 to TRBJ1-2; 8 nucleotides align to TRBD1. Germline V gene data show CDR1 as SGHRS and CDR2 as YFSETQ. V was clipped by 4 bases and J by 3 bases; unmatched bases: 5. The CDR3 is made up of 14 amino acids. CDR3 loop: CASSLGTGDYGYTF. In DNA form, the CDR3 reads TGCGCCAGCAGCCTGGGGACAGGAGACTATGGCTACACCTTC.

The chain links TRBV5-1 to TRBJ1-1; a weak D match, TRBD1 (5 bases). Germline V gene data show CDR1 as SGHRS and CDR2 as YFSETQ. Deletions cut 5 bases from V and 7 bases from J, with 15 bases between. The CDR3 loop spans 13 amino acids. The CDR3 sequence: CASSLQGANEAFF. The CDR3 region has the DNA TGCGCCAGCAGTCTTCAGGGAGCGAATGAAGCTTTCTTT.

The chain combines TRBV11-2 with TRBJ2-4, with TRBD1 identical over 7 bases. V lost 5 bases to trimming and J lost 2 bases; unmatched junction nucleotides: 9. Germline V lookup: CDR1 SGHAT, CDR2 FQNNGV. This CDR3 is 16 amino acids long. The CDR3 DNA is TGTGCCAGCAGCGCCATCCCACAGGGGCCCAAAAACATTCAGTACTTC. This encodes CASSAIPQGPKNIQYF.

This rearrangement joins TRBV7-8 to TRBJ2-5; perhaps TRBD2 as D (5 bases). Germline loops: CDR1 SGHVS, CDR2 FQNEAQ. This CDR3 region has 14 residues. Trimming removed 1 base at V and 2 bases at J, with 8 bases between. CDR3 coding DNA: TGTGCCAGCAGCTTAGTCGGGGATCAAGAGACCCAGTACTTC. Amino acid sequence: CASSLVGDQETQYF.

The chain employs TRBV5-1 and TRBJ2-3; 8 bases agree with TRBD1. The CDR3 extends over 11 amino acids. Germline lookup yields CDR1 SGHRS and CDR2 YFSETQ. V gave up 4 bases and J gave up 10 bases; unmatched junction bases: 2. In DNA, the CDR3 is TGCGCCAGCAGCGTGGACAGGGCGCAGTATTTT. Translated: CASSVDRAQYF.

The rearrangement uses TRBV6-5 and TRBJ1-2; 7 bases fit TRBD1. The V segment lost 6 bases and the J segment 4 bases; nucleotides outside the gene matches: 8. This CDR3 is built from 14 residues. From germline, CDR1 is MNHEY and CDR2 SVGAGI. The chain's CDR3 is CASRPGQAAYGYTF. The CDR3 nucleotides are TGTGCCAGCAGGCCCGGACAGGCGGCCTATGGCTACACCTTC.

In its sample, this clone was seen once. The genes are TRBV7-8 and TRBJ1-1; no definite D call. The CDR3 is 14 residues long. The V and J ends lost 4 bases and 3 bases respectively, with 12 bases between them. The V gene's germline CDR1 is SGHVS and CDR2 FQNEAQ. The CDR3 nucleotides read TGTGCCAGCAGCTGGGTATTCACCGACACTGAAGCTTTCTTT. Translation gives CASSWVFTDTEAFF.

This clone was recorded once. The chain combines TRBV28 with TRBJ1-2; 12 bases map to TRBD1. CDR3 length: 15 residues. Per the germline V gene, CDR1 is MDHEN and CDR2 is SYDVKM. The V gene end was trimmed by 5 bases and the J gene end by 4 bases; junction bases not matched to a gene: 5. CDR3 nucleotide sequence: TGTGCCAGCAGTAGGGGGACAGGGGGCGCCTATGGCTACACCTTC. Its protein is CASSRGTGGAYGYTF.